A selection of T cell receptor beta chains follows, all from one sample in a study of human T cells and chemical hapten exposure. TCRdb recomputed calls from the RACE reads with MiXCR, one row per CDR3 protein. The data contain roughly 200,000 distinct CDR3 sequences, about 22% of them seen just once; the ten biggest clones take up about 7%. This specimen consisted of whole blood, obtained in connection with sensitization to the hapten diphenylcyclopropenone (DPC). These receptors came from a woman in her fifties or sixties with alopecia areata. Some clones in this sample may be carry-over from other donors' samples. Each CDR3 is given with its conserved first and last residue. The D gene is left open where the match is weak. The size entry is marked missing in some rows and otherwise reads once, few, many or a size class.

V gene	D gene	clone size	J gene	CDR3 protein	CDR3 DNA
TRBV7-2	-	-	TRBJ2-3	CASSLDGFRGDTQYF	TGTGCCAGCAGCTTAGACGGCTTCCGGGGGGATACGCAGTATTTT
TRBV27	TRBD1	few	TRBJ1-4	CASSPLAGTGLKLFF	TGTGCCAGCAGTCCCCTCGCCGGGACAGGGTTAAAACTGTTTTTT
TRBV29-1	-	many	TRBJ2-3	CSVVGRPTTDTQYF	TGCAGCGTGGTCGGGCGACCTACCACAGATACGCAGTATTTT
TRBV21-1	-	few	TRBJ1-3	CASEQSNVNSGNTIYF	TGTGCCAGCGAGCAAAGTAACGTTAACTCTGGAAACACCATATATTTT
TRBV28	TRBD1	few	TRBJ1-5	CASKRDRDDYSNQPQHF	TGTGCCAGCAAGAGGGACAGGGACGACTATAGCAATCAGCCCCAGCATTTT
TRBV20-1	TRBD2	few	TRBJ2-7	CSARTSGRPRFYEQYF	TGCAGTGCTAGGACTAGCGGGAGGCCGAGGTTTTACGAGCAGTACTTC
TRBV5-1	-	few	TRBJ2-7	CASSPRGRSYEQYF	TGCGCCAGCAGCCCTCGGGGCAGATCCTACGAGCAGTACTTC
TRBV29-1	TRBD1	-	TRBJ2-2	CSVETGGWYTGELFF	TGCAGCGTTGAGACAGGGGGCTGGTACACCGGGGAGCTGTTTTTT
TRBV5-1	TRBD2	-	TRBJ2-7	CASSSLAGGSYEQYF	TGCGCCAGCAGTTCGCTAGCGGGAGGGTCCTACGAGCAGTACTTC
TRBV5-1	-	-	TRBJ1-1	CASSAWGVWETEAFF	TGCGCCAGCAGCGCATGGGGGGTTTGGGAGACTGAAGCTTTCTTT
TRBV6-2/TRBV6-3	TRBD2	many	TRBJ2-3	CASSYGRATDTQYF	TGTGCCAGCAGTTACGGGAGGGCCACAGATACGCAGTATTTT
TRBV5-1	-	-	TRBJ1-4	CASSNTGSGGKKLFF	TGCGCCAGCAGCAATACAGGGAGTGGTGGGAAAAAACTGTTTTTT
TRBV7-8	TRBD1	few	TRBJ1-5	CASSLAPRGVNQPQHF	TGTGCCAGCAGCTTAGCGCCCAGGGGGGTCAATCAGCCCCAGCATTTT
TRBV29-1	TRBD1	many	TRBJ2-5	CSVNPLDRGQETQYF	TGCAGCGTCAACCCCCTAGACAGGGGCCAAGAGACCCAGTACTTC
TRBV12-3/TRBV12-4	-	many	TRBJ2-3	CASSPQGFTDTQYF	TGTGCCAGCAGTCCCCAGGGTTTCACAGATACGCAGTATTTT
TRBV6-2/TRBV6-3	TRBD1	few	TRBJ2-4	CASRGTGLAKNIQYF	TGTGCCAGCAGAGGGACAGGGCTAGCCAAAAACATTCAGTACTTC
TRBV29-1	-	many	TRBJ1-1	CSVVQGGTEAFF	TGCAGCGTTGTTCAGGGCGGCACTGAAGCTTTCTTT
TRBV20-1	TRBD2	-	TRBJ2-1	CSARDRGLAGPNEQFF	TGCAGTGCTAGAGACCGGGGACTAGCGGGCCCCAATGAGCAGTTCTTC
TRBV20-1	-	-	TRBJ2-2	CSARDGHLNTGELFF	TGCAGTGCTAGAGATGGACACCTCAACACCGGGGAGCTGTTTTTT
TRBV10-2	-	-	TRBJ1-4	CASGGTNEKLFF	TGCGCCAGTGGGGGAACTAATGAAAAACTGTTTTTT
TRBV15	-	-	TRBJ2-2	CATSRDQVGGGELFF	TGTGCCACCAGCAGAGATCAAGTAGGTGGCGGGGAGCTGTTTTTT
TRBV7-9	-	few	TRBJ1-1	CASSSERGMNTEAFF	TGTGCCAGCAGTTCAGAGAGGGGAATGAACACTGAAGCTTTCTTT
TRBV20-1	TRBD1	few	TRBJ2-7	CSATGTDYEQYF	TGCAGTGCAACCGGGACAGACTACGAGCAGTACTTC
TRBV6-2/TRBV6-3	-	few	TRBJ2-7	CASSYLQGPAYEQYF	TGTGCCAGCAGTTACCTGCAGGGCCCAGCCTACGAGCAGTACTTC
TRBV7-9	TRBD1	-	TRBJ1-5	CASSQQGGFNQPQHF	TGTGCCAGCAGCCAACAGGGGGGATTCAATCAGCCCCAGCATTTT
TRBV27	TRBD1	-	TRBJ2-7	CASSLGPGGYEQYF	TGTGCCAGCAGTTTAGGTCCAGGGGGCTACGAGCAGTACTTC
TRBV10-3	TRBD1	few	TRBJ1-3	CAISEWDSLSGNTIYF	TGTGCCATCAGTGAGTGGGACAGCCTCTCTGGAAACACCATATATTTT
TRBV29-1	TRBD1	few	TRBJ2-6	CSVSRDRVSSGANVLTF	TGCAGCGTTAGCCGGGACAGGGTCTCCTCTGGGGCCAACGTCCTGACTTTC
TRBV20-1	-	-	TRBJ2-6	CSARDHGASSGANVLTF	TGCAGTGCTAGAGATCACGGAGCTAGCTCTGGGGCCAACGTCCTGACTTTC
TRBV12-3/TRBV12-4	-	few	TRBJ2-7	CASTLKGTYEQYF	TGTGCCAGCACCCTGAAGGGAACCTACGAGCAGTACTTC
TRBV11-1	TRBD1	few	TRBJ2-7	CASSRDRGHEQYF	TGTGCCAGCAGCCGGGACAGGGGCCACGAGCAGTACTTC
TRBV20-1	TRBD1	few	TRBJ1-4	CSASPGQYEKLFF	TGCAGTGCTAGTCCGGGACAGTATGAAAAACTGTTTTTT
TRBV27	-	few	TRBJ2-7	CASSLVEGRGSREQYF	TGTGCCAGCAGTTTGGTTGAGGGCCGGGGGAGCCGTGAGCAGTACTTC
TRBV7-8	TRBD2	few	TRBJ2-2	CASSSSGRSGELFF	TGTGCCAGCAGCTCTAGCGGGAGATCCGGGGAGCTGTTTTTT
TRBV7-2	TRBD2	few	TRBJ2-1	CASSSRRTSGRAYNEQFF	TGTGCCAGCAGCTCACGCAGGACTAGCGGGAGGGCCTACAATGAGCAGTTCTTC
TRBV27	-	-	TRBJ2-1	CASSWQGGHSYNEQFF	TGTGCCAGCAGTTGGCAGGGAGGTCATTCCTACAATGAGCAGTTCTTC
TRBV6-6	TRBD1	many	TRBJ2-7	CASSQNRGRYEQYF	TGTGCCAGCAGTCAAAACAGGGGGAGGTACGAGCAGTACTTC
TRBV7-9	-	few	TRBJ2-6	CASSPPYRDSGANVLTF	TGTGCCAGCAGCCCCCCTTACAGGGACTCTGGGGCCAACGTCCTGACTTTC
TRBV7-2	TRBD1	-	TRBJ2-7	CASSHGQVYEQYF	TGTGCCAGCAGCCATGGACAGGTCTACGAGCAGTACTTC
TRBV20-1	TRBD1	-	TRBJ2-5	CSAREGQLREETQYF	TGCAGTGCTAGAGAGGGACAGCTGAGGGAAGAGACCCAGTACTTC